Listed below are T cell receptor beta chains from one sample, sequenced in a study of shared clonotypes between healthy human individuals. Data came from immunoSEQ multiplex PCR; TCRdb stores just in-frame clones and leaves some out. The sample carries roughly 2.2 million clones, less than 95% recorded once. Sequenced input: naive CD4+ T cells from PBMCs. The receptors were gathered from a man younger than 35 in good health. Some clones in this sample may be carry-over from other donors' samples. Each CDR3 is given with its conserved first and last residue. D genes are given only for firm matches. Some rows mark clone size as missing; the rest say once, few, many or name a class of expanded clone.

cdr3_aa,cdr3_nt,d_call,cdr3_length,v_call,clone_size,j_call
CASSVGTAETQYF,TGTGCCAGCAGTGTAGGGACAGCAGAGACCCAGTACTTC,TRBD1,13,TRBV25-1,NA,TRBJ2-5
CASSALALPPYEQYF,TGTGCCAGTAGTGCACTAGCTCTCCCGCCTTACGAGCAGTACTTC,NA,15,TRBV19,NA,TRBJ2-7
CASKWGSGANVLTF,TGTGCCAGCAAGTGGGGCTCTGGGGCCAACGTCCTGACTTTC,NA,14,TRBV28,NA,TRBJ2-6
CASIKTGGSDEQFF,TGCGCCAGCATCAAGACAGGGGGTTCTGATGAGCAGTTCTTC,TRBD1,14,TRBV5-1,NA,TRBJ2-1
CASSLALMTAQHF,TGTGCCAGCAGCTTAGCGCTAATGACGGCCCAGCATTTT,NA,13,TRBV7-8,few,TRBJ1-5
CASSTGPDYEQYF,TGTGCCAGCAGTACCGGACCGGACTACGAGCAGTACTTC,NA,13,TRBV6-6,NA,TRBJ2-7
CASSLRGGTAGELFF,TGTGCCAGCAGCTTAAGGGGAGGGACAGCCGGGGAGCTGTTTTTT,NA,15,TRBV7-3,NA,TRBJ2-2
CASSLTGHIQETQYF,TGTGCCAGCAGCTTAACTGGGCATATCCAAGAGACCCAGTACTTC,NA,15,TRBV7-9,NA,TRBJ2-5
CASSEEFAGELFF,TGTGCCAGCAGTGAGGAGTTCGCCGGGGAGCTGTTTTTT,NA,13,TRBV2,once,TRBJ2-2
CASSPPGAGGTRLTGELFF,TGTGCCAGCAGCCCGCCAGGGGCGGGAGGGACCCGACTCACCGGGGAGCTGTTTTTT,TRBD2,19,TRBV5-4,NA,TRBJ2-2
CASSIGQASEQYF,TGTGCCAGTAGTATAGGGCAAGCGAGCGAGCAGTACTTC,NA,13,TRBV19,NA,TRBJ2-7
CASSLAGNLNTEAFF,TGTGCCAGCAGTTTAGCAGGGAACTTGAACACTGAAGCTTTCTTT,NA,15,TRBV28,NA,TRBJ1-1
CASSEYKGFGNTIYF,TGTGCCAGCAGTGAATATAAAGGGTTTGGAAACACCATATATTTT,NA,15,TRBV25-1,NA,TRBJ1-3
CATARGGRDNQPQHF,TGCGCCACCGCCAGGGGGGGACGGGACAATCAGCCCCAGCATTTT,TRBD1,15,TRBV10-2,NA,TRBJ1-5
CASTKGGRGTEAFF,TGTGCCAGCACCAAGGGGGGAAGGGGCACTGAAGCTTTCTTT,NA,14,TRBV2,NA,TRBJ1-1
CASSAWTSGKAYEQYF,TGTGCCAGCAGCGCGTGGACTAGCGGGAAGGCCTACGAGCAGTACTTC,TRBD2,16,TRBV7-9,once,TRBJ2-7
CASSFRQGTTETQYF,TGCGCCAGCAGTTTTAGACAGGGGACGACAGAGACCCAGTACTTC,TRBD1,15,TRBV5-1,NA,TRBJ2-5
CASSHRDRAGNTIYF,TGCGCCAGCAGCCATCGGGACAGAGCTGGAAACACCATATATTTT,TRBD1,15,TRBV4-3,NA,TRBJ1-3
CASSLDGGRTDTQYF,TGCGCCAGCAGCTTGGACGGGGGCAGGACAGATACGCAGTATTTT,NA,15,TRBV5-1,NA,TRBJ2-3
CAPLSMGGIYEQYF,TGTGCCCCCCTCTCGATGGGGGGTATCTACGAGCAGTACTTC,NA,14,TRBV27,NA,TRBJ2-7
CASSYRGLYGYTF,TGTGCCAGCAGTTACAGGGGACTCTATGGCTACACCTTC,TRBD1,13,TRBV28,NA,TRBJ1-2
CASSPGQANQPQHF,TGTGCCAGCTCACCGGGACAGGCCAATCAGCCCCAGCATTTT,TRBD1,14,TRBV18,NA,TRBJ1-5
CASSMYQETQYF,TGTGCCAGCAGCATGTACCAAGAGACCCAGTACTTC,NA,12,TRBV7-2,NA,TRBJ2-5
CASSVDLGPVNTGELFF,TGTGCCAGCAGCGTAGATTTGGGGCCCGTGAACACCGGGGAGCTGTTTTTT,NA,17,TRBV9,NA,TRBJ2-2
CASVTAYEQYF,TGTGCCAGTGTAACGGCTTACGAGCAGTACTTC,NA,11,TRBV28,NA,TRBJ2-7
CASSLGWGGTEAFF,TGTGCCAGCAGCTTAGGCTGGGGCGGCACTGAAGCTTTCTTT,NA,14,TRBV7-2,NA,TRBJ1-1
CASSLDPAPGELFF,TGTGCCAGCAGCTTAGACCCTGCCCCCGGGGAGCTGTTTTTT,NA,14,TRBV5-4,NA,TRBJ2-2
CASSQGPGAEAFF,TGCGCCAGCAGCCAGGGACCGGGGGCTGAAGCTTTCTTT,NA,13,TRBV5-1,NA,TRBJ1-1
CASSYGRSVGELFF,TGTGCCAGCAGTTATGGTCGGTCAGTCGGGGAGCTGTTTTTT,NA,14,TRBV6-5,NA,TRBJ2-2
CASSLLAGDYNEQFF,TGTGCCAGCAGCTTACTAGCGGGAGACTACAATGAGCAGTTCTTC,TRBD2,15,TRBV7-3,once,TRBJ2-1
CASSFSRLPDTGELFF,TGTGCCAGCAGTTTTTCTCGGTTACCTGACACCGGGGAGCTGTTTTTT,NA,16,TRBV28,NA,TRBJ2-2
CSVTEGHDTQYF,TGCAGCGTGACAGAGGGCCACGATACGCAGTATTTT,NA,12,TRBV29-1,few,TRBJ2-3
CASSYGIETQYF,TGTGCCAGCAGCTATGGAATTGAGACCCAGTACTTC,NA,12,TRBV7-2,NA,TRBJ2-5
CASSLGRPSYNEQFF,TGTGCCAGCAGCTTGGGGCGGCCCTCCTACAATGAGCAGTTCTTC,NA,15,TRBV11-2,NA,TRBJ2-1
CASSLWTNTGELFF,TGTGCCAGCTCACTCTGGACCAACACCGGGGAGCTGTTTTTT,NA,14,TRBV18,NA,TRBJ2-2
CASSLGGGKSYEQYF,TGTGCCAGCAGCTTAGGTGGCGGGAAGAGCTACGAGCAGTACTTC,NA,15,TRBV7-6,NA,TRBJ2-7
CASSFDRTNYGYTF,TGTGCCAGCAGCTTCGACAGAACTAACTATGGCTACACCTTC,NA,14,TRBV5-4,NA,TRBJ1-2
CASSQDYHRGRLETQYF,TGCGCCAGCAGCCAAGATTACCACAGGGGGCGTCTGGAGACCCAGTACTTC,TRBD1,17,TRBV4-3,NA,TRBJ2-5
CASSTRETQYF,TGTGCCAGTAGTACCCGCGAGACCCAGTACTTC,NA,11,TRBV19,NA,TRBJ2-5
CASSLVQTYNEQFF,TGTGCCAGCAGCTTGGTCCAGACCTACAATGAGCAGTTCTTC,NA,14,TRBV5-4,NA,TRBJ2-1
CASRRQFEAFF,TGTGCCAGCAGAAGACAGTTTGAAGCTTTCTTT,NA,11,TRBV6-5,few,TRBJ1-1
CASSFAGDVSNQPQHF,TGTGCCAGCAGTTTTGCGGGGGACGTTAGCAATCAGCCCCAGCATTTT,NA,16,TRBV28,NA,TRBJ1-5
CASSVVVGSGLTEAFF,TGTGCCAGCAGCGTAGTCGTGGGGTCGGGTTTGACTGAAGCTTTCTTT,NA,16,TRBV9,NA,TRBJ1-1
CASSYYSRESGFF,TGTGCCAGCAGTTACTACTCGCGGGAGAGTGGGTTCTTC,TRBD2,13,TRBV6-7,NA,TRBJ2-1
CASSPQRYQETQYF,TGTGCCAGCTCACCACAAAGGTACCAAGAGACCCAGTACTTC,NA,14,TRBV18,once,TRBJ2-5
CASSYTGVYEQYF,TGTGCCAGCAGCTATACAGGGGTTTACGAGCAGTACTTC,TRBD1,13,TRBV7-8,NA,TRBJ2-7
CASSFGTLREKLFF,TGTGCCAGCAGCTTCGGGACTTTAAGGGAAAAACTGTTTTTT,NA,14,TRBV7-9,NA,TRBJ1-4
CASSLSGGNMNTEAFF,TGCGCCAGCAGCTTGTCAGGGGGGAACATGAACACTGAAGCTTTCTTT,TRBD1,16,TRBV5-1,NA,TRBJ1-1